This TCR beta chain was sequenced for a study of blood T cell repertoires in COVID-19. Study in general: Samples taken during acute and convalescent COVID-19 were collected in the United States, Italy and Spain.

Those enrolled in Seattle joined during active infection and were followed longitudinally afterward. Unmatched junction bases numbered 7, after V lost 6 bases and J lost 2 bases. This CDR3 is 16 amino acids long. Germline CDR1 and CDR2: SNHLY and FYNNEI. Authors' methods: Reference gene primer amplification yielded estimated nucleated cell counts. Here immunoSEQ multiplex PCR was the method, and the copy in TCRdb shows in-frame clones only, minus some. That table furnishes V, J and clone size, whereas the DNA furnished D and trimming. Among almost 300,000 clones, just under 90% were seen once, and the ten largest hold 11%.

This TCR derives from a woman in her 30s with COVID-19, enrolled during active disease. Sequencing was carried out using peripheral blood. The chain recombines TRBV2 with TRBJ2-3, with 11 positions matching TRBD2. CDR3 DNA: TGTGCCAGCAGCTTTGGGACTAGCGGATTCACAGATACGCAGTATTTT. It yields the protein CASSFGTSGFTDTQYF.